Listed below are T cell receptor beta chains from one sample, sequenced in a study of T cell responses to AZD1222 COVID-19 vaccine. Assay: immunoSEQ multiplex PCR; the TCRdb copy retains only in-frame clones and omits some. The sample records tens of thousands of clones, about 86% being singletons. The sample consisted of peripheral blood, taken 28 days after the second AZD1222 dose. The receptors were sampled from an adult who received the AZD1222 COVID-19 vaccine. Each CDR3 is given with its conserved first and last residue. Each record gives: J gene, D gene, clone size, CDR3 length, V gene, CDR3 protein, CDR3 DNA. The D gene is left open where the match is weak. Clone size is not always given. Where it is, it says once, few, many or a class for expanded clones.

>TRBJ1-1|TRBD1|-|15|TRBV10-1
CASSESTGWHTEAFF
TGCGCCAGCAGTGAGTCGACAGGGTGGCACACTGAAGCTTTCTTT
>TRBJ1-2|-|few|13|TRBV5-1
CASSLGYNYGYTF
TGCGCCAGCAGTTTAGGCTATAACTATGGCTACACCTTC
>TRBJ1-1|-|-|14|TRBV15
CATSRDSENTEAFF
TGTGCCACCAGCAGAGATAGCGAGAACACTGAAGCTTTCTTT
>TRBJ1-6|-|-|12|TRBV7-2
CASSPYNSPLHF
TGTGCCAGCAGCCCCTATAATTCACCCCTCCACTTT
>TRBJ2-3|-|few|11|TRBV4-2
CASAAGHTQYF
TGTGCCAGCGCGGCCGGTCATACGCAGTATTTT
>TRBJ2-7|-|-|15|TRBV3-1/TRBV3-2
CASSPEGGIPYEQYF
TGTGCCAGCAGCCCTGAAGGGGGTATTCCCTACGAGCAGTACTTC
>TRBJ1-1|TRBD1|-|14|TRBV11-3
CASSGDSMNTEAFF
TGTGCCAGCAGTGGGGACAGCATGAACACTGAAGCTTTCTTT
>TRBJ1-6|-|once|14|TRBV28
CASSVSRMVKPLHF
TGTGCCAGCAGCGTCTCCAGGATGGTGAAACCCCTCCACTTT
>TRBJ1-2|-|-|13|TRBV12-3/TRBV12-4
CASNGPEDYGYTF
TGTGCCAGCAATGGACCCGAGGACTATGGCTACACCTTC
>TRBJ1-1|-|-|12|TRBV30
CAWASKHTEAFF
TGTGCCTGGGCTTCAAAACACACTGAAGCTTTCTTT
>TRBJ2-7|TRBD1|-|13|TRBV24-1
CATSASTGREQYF
TGTGCCACCAGTGCGTCGACAGGGCGGGAGCAGTACTTC
>TRBJ2-3|-|-|13|TRBV6-5
CASRVTRADTQYF
TGTGCCAGCAGAGTGACCCGCGCAGATACGCAGTATTTT
>TRBJ2-5|-|-|13|TRBV27
CASGLDRYSTQYF
TGTGCCAGCGGACTTGACAGGTATTCGACCCAGTACTTC
>TRBJ1-2|TRBD1|-|14|TRBV29-1
CSVGTGTGGYGYTF
TGCAGCGTGGGGACCGGGACAGGGGGCTATGGCTACACCTTC
>TRBJ2-1|TRBD1|-|15|TRBV9
CASSVTGETYNEQFF
TGTGCCAGCAGCGTAACAGGGGAAACCTACAATGAGCAGTTCTTC
>TRBJ1-5|-|-|13|TRBV5-8
CASSLAANQPQHF
TGTGCCAGCAGCTTGGCCGCGAATCAGCCCCAGCATTTT
>TRBJ1-2|-|-|14|TRBV4-2
CASSLKPDGYGYTF
TGTGCCAGCAGCCTCAAACCGGACGGCTATGGCTACACCTTC
>TRBJ1-1|TRBD1|-|13|TRBV7-9
CASRGQIGTEAFF
TGTGCCAGCAGGGGACAGATTGGGACTGAAGCTTTCTTT
>TRBJ2-2|-|-|13|TRBV2
CASSESGVGELFF
TGTGCCAGCAGTGAATCCGGGGTCGGGGAGCTGTTTTTT
>TRBJ1-1|TRBD1|-|13|TRBV29-1
CSVAGQVNTEAFF
TGCAGCGTGGCGGGACAGGTGAACACTGAAGCTTTCTTT
>TRBJ2-7|-|-|13|TRBV4-1
CASSQAGDYEQYF
TGCGCCAGCAGCCAAGCTGGCGACTACGAGCAGTACTTC
>TRBJ2-3|-|-|15|TRBV29-1
CSEGGSLGRPDTQYF
TGCAGCGAGGGCGGGTCCCTCGGCCGTCCAGATACGCAGTATTTT
>TRBJ2-2|-|-|14|TRBV5-1
CASSSLQGTGELFF
TGCGCCAGCAGCTCGTTACAGGGTACCGGGGAGCTGTTTTTT
>TRBJ1-2|-|-|15|TRBV9
CASSPQDQNNYGYTF
TGTGCCAGCAGCCCCCAGGACCAGAATAACTATGGCTACACCTTC
>TRBJ1-6|-|-|16|TRBV7-9
CASSLAGRNGNSPLHF
TGTGCCAGCAGCTTGGCAGGGCGAAATGGGAATTCACCCCTCCACTTT
>TRBJ2-7|-|-|15|TRBV28
CASPPGTSPPGEQYF
TGTGCCAGCCCACCAGGGACTTCCCCTCCGGGGGAGCAGTACTTC
>TRBJ1-5|-|-|15|TRBV4-2
CASSQVLGEVQPQHF
TGTGCCAGCAGCCAAGTGCTGGGTGAAGTTCAGCCCCAGCATTTT
>TRBJ2-3|-|-|15|TRBV7-8
CASSLRTAYTDTQYF
TGTGCCAGCAGCCTACGGACAGCCTACACAGATACGCAGTATTTT
>TRBJ2-2|-|-|11|TRBV24-1
CATSQAGELFF
TGTGCCACCAGCCAAGCCGGGGAGCTGTTTTTT
>TRBJ1-2|-|-|15|TRBV28
CASSLGGGNNYGYTF
TGTGCCAGCAGCCTAGGGGGGGGGAACAACTATGGCTACACCTTC
>TRBJ1-3|-|-|14|TRBV7-9
CASSDSGVGNTIYF
TGTGCCAGCAGCGATTCAGGGGTAGGAAACACCATATATTTT
>TRBJ1-6|-|medium-sized|16|TRBV6-5
CASSYLGQKYNSPLHF
TGTGCCAGCAGTTACTTAGGACAGAAATATAATTCACCCCTCCACTTT
>TRBJ1-1|TRBD1|-|14|TRBV28
CASSSGQGWTEAFF
TGTGCCAGCAGTAGCGGACAGGGCTGGACTGAAGCTTTCTTT
>TRBJ2-1|TRBD1|few|17|TRBV3-1/TRBV3-2
CASSQSRNRGLYNEQFF
TGTGCCAGCAGCCAATCCCGGAACAGGGGCCTCTACAATGAGCAGTTCTTC
>TRBJ1-4|-|-|13|TRBV19
CASKSPFNEKLFF
TGTGCCAGTAAGTCACCGTTCAATGAAAAACTGTTTTTT
>TRBJ1-1|TRBD1|-|13|TRBV2
CASTQGGNTEAFF
TGTGCCAGCACACAGGGGGGGAACACTGAAGCTTTCTTT